This T cell receptor (beta chain) stems from a study of T cells in Graves' hyperthyroidism and ophthalmopathy. The investigators amplified TCR beta CDR3 regions from RNA transcripts. Carried out on the TCR CDR3, a first-round RT-PCR used the HTBI primer set. TCRdb passed the multiplex PCR reads through MiXCR, listing each CDR3 protein once. The sample gives fewer than 350,000 distinct CDR3 sequences, around a fifth of which show up once; about 40% is in the top ten. The study, taken as a whole, reports: Blood held most thyroid clonotypes expanded above 0.001 frequency.

Each person with ophthalmopathy scored at least 3 on the Clinical Activity Score, reached NOSPECS grade 4 or higher, and had been ill under 3 months. PBMCs came from more than 8.5 ml fresh peripheral blood. This clonotype was recorded many times. Antigen specificity is unknown. The specimen was blood. This sequence originates from a man between 50 and 59 years old with Graves' ophthalmopathy.

CDR3 sequence reads: CASSLREGSYNEQFF. CDR3 coding DNA: TGTGCCAGCAGCTTACGGGAGGGCTCCTACAATGAGCAGTTCTTC. The chain is built from TRBV3-1 and TRBJ2-1; 8 bases fit TRBD2. Germline V CDR1 and CDR2: LGHDT, YNNKEL (reference sequence). J was trimmed by 0 bases and V by 5 bases; bases with no gene match: 3. This CDR3 spans 15 amino acids.